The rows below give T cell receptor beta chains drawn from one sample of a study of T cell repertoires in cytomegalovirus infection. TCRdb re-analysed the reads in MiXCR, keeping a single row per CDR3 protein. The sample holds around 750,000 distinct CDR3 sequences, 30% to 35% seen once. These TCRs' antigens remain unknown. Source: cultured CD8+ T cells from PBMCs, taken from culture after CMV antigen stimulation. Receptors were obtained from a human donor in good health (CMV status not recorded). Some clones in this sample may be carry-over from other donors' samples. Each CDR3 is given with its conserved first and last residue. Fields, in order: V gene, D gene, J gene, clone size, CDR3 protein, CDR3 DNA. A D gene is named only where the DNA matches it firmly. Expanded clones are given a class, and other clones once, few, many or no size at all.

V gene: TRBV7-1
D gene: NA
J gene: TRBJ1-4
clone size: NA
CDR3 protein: CASSPSELFF
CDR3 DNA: TGTGCCAGCAGCCCCAGTGAACTGTTTTTT

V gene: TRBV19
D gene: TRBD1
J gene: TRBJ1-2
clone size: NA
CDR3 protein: CASISPWQGADGYTF
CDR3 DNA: TGTGCCAGTATTTCCCCGTGGCAGGGGGCGGATGGCTACACCTTC

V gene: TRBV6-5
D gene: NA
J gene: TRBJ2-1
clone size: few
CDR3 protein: CASSRGIRNEQFF
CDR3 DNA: TGTGCCAGCAGTCGCGGGATTCGCAATGAGCAGTTCTTC

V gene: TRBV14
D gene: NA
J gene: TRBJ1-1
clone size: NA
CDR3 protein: CASSQEYNTEAFF
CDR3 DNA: TGTGCCAGCAGCCAAGAGTATAACACTGAAGCTTTCTTT

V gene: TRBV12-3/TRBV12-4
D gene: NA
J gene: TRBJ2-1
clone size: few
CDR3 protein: CASSSRLAGNHEQFF
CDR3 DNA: TGTGCCAGCAGTAGCCGGCTCGCCGGTAATCATGAGCAGTTCTTC

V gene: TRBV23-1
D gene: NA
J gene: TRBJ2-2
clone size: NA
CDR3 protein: CAITGVIAGELFF
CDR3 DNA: TGCGCCATCACTGGGGTGATCGCCGGGGAGCTGTTTTTT

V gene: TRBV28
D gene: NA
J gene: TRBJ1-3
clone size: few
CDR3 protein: CASKGVRWPTSGNTIYF
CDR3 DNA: TGTGCCAGCAAGGGGGTCCGGTGGCCGACCTCTGGAAACACCATATATTTT

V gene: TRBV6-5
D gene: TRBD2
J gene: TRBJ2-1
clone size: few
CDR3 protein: CASSYLGGVHEQFF
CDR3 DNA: TGTGCCAGCAGTTACCTCGGGGGGGTTCACGAGCAGTTCTTC

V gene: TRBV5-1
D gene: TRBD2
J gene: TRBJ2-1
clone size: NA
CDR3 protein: CASSASGGKQFF
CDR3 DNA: TGCGCCAGCAGCGCTAGCGGGGGGAAGCAGTTCTTC

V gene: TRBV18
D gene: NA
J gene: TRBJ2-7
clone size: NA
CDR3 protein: CASSPKEGTLSSYEQYF
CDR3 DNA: TGTGCCAGCTCACCTAAAGAGGGGACACTCTCCTCCTACGAGCAGTACTTC

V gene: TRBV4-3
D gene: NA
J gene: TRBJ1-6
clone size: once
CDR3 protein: CASSQDRFSYNSPLHF
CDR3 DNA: TGCGCCAGCAGCCAAGATCGGTTCAGCTATAATTCACCCCTCCACTTT

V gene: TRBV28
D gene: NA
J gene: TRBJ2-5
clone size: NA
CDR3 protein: CASSFSRRGGRLVSQYF
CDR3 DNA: TGTGCCAGCAGTTTCTCTCGTAGAGGGGGGCGATTAGTATCCCAGTACTTC

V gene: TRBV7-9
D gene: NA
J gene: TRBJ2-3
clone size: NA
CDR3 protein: CASSLTDFTDTQYF
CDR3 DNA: TGTGCCAGCAGCTTAACGGACTTCACAGATACGCAGTATTTT

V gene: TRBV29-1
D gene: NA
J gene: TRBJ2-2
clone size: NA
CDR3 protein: CSVAVSGELFF
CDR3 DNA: TGCAGCGTTGCAGTGTCCGGGGAGCTGTTTTTT

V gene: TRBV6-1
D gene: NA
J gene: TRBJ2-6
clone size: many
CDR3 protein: CASSERGTNVLTF
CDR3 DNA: TGTGCCAGCAGTGAACGGGGGACCAACGTCCTGACTTTC

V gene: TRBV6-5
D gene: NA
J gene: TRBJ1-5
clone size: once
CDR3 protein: CASSGASYSNQPQHF
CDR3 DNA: TGTGCCAGCAGTGGGGCCTCGTATAGCAATCAGCCCCAGCATTTT

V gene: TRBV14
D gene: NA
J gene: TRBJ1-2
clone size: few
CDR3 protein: CASSQGGGDGYTF
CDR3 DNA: TGTGCCAGCAGCCAAGGAGGAGGGGACGGCTACACCTTC

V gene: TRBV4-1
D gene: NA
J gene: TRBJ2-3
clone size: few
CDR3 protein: CASSQLRGDTQYF
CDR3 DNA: TGCGCCAGCAGCCAACTCAGGGGAGATACGCAGTATTTT

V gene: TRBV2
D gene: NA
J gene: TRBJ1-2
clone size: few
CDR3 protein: CASNRGNYGYTF
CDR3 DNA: TGTGCCAGCAATCGGGGGAACTATGGCTACACCTTC

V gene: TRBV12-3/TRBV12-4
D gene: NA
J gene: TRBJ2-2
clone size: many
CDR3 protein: CASSLGTSGELFF
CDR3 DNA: TGTGCCAGCAGTCTGGGAACCTCCGGGGAGCTGTTTTTT

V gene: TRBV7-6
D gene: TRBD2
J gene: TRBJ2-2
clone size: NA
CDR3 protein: CASSLTKPGTSGYTGELFF
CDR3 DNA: TGTGCCAGCAGCCTTACCAAGCCCGGGACTAGCGGTTACACCGGGGAGCTGTTTTTT

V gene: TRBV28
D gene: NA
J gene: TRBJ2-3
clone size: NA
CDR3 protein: CASSRDLGIGGPDTQYF
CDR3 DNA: TGTGCCAGCAGCCGCGACCTTGGGATCGGGGGACCAGATACGCAGTATTTT

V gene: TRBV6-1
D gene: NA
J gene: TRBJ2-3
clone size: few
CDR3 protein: CASRGAGSDTQYF
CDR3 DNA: TGTGCCAGCAGGGGCGCGGGGTCAGATACGCAGTATTTT

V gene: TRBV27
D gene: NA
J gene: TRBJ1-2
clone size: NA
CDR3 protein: CASSFAGTQGYTF
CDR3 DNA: TGTGCCAGCAGTTTTGCAGGGACACAGGGCTACACCTTC

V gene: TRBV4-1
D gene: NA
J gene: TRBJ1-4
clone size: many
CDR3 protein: CASSQDPVGGGNEKLFF
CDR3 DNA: TGCGCCAGCAGCCAAGACCCAGTGGGGGGAGGTAATGAAAAACTGTTTTTT

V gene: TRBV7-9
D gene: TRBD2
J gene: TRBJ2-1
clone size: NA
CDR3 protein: CASSPRDYGGLNEQFF
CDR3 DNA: TGTGCCAGCAGCCCCCGGGACTACGGAGGTCTTAATGAGCAGTTCTTC

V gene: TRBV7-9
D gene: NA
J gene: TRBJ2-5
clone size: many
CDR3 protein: CASSTDPRETQYF
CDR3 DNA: TGTGCCAGCAGCACGGATCCGCGAGAGACCCAGTACTTC

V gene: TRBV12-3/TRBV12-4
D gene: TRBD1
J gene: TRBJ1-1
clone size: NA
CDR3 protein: CASRDRVYDTEAFF
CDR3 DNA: TGTGCCAGCAGGGACAGGGTCTATGACACTGAAGCTTTCTTT